This passage covers 5 T cell receptor beta chains from one sample sequenced in a study of CD8+ T cells in alopecia areata. Reverse transcribed after extraction, RNA yielded cDNA as the sequencing template. Assay used: immunoSEQ multiplex PCR; TCRdb lists only in-frame clones, some missing. This sample yields a few hundred thousand clones, of which more than 50% are seen a single time; approximately 4.9% belongs to the top ten. The sequencing input was CD8+ T cells sorted from blood. These receptor sequences come from a human donor in good health.

The CDR3 loop is CASSSRPGTGITYEQYF. DNA for the CDR3: TGTGCCAGCAGCTCTCGCCCAGGGACAGGGATTACCTACGAGCAGTACTTC. The V call is TRBV7-9, the J call TRBJ2-7, with 9 bases matching TRBD1. The CDR3 totals 17 residues. Trimming took 4 bases from V and 2 from J; bases not matched to a gene: 12. From germline, CDR1 is SEHNR and CDR2 FQNEAQ (reference sequence).

This chain uses TRBV18 with TRBJ2-7; D gene ambiguous. This CDR3 is 11 amino acids long. The V and J ends lost 3 bases and 7 bases respectively, with 7 bases between them. Germline V gives CDR1 KGHSH, CDR2 LQKENI. CDR3 region: CASSPRGEQYF. The CDR3 coding sequence is TGTGCCAGCTCACCCCGTGGAGAGCAGTACTTC.

This clone was seen more than once but under ten times. This rearrangement joins TRBV4-2 to TRBJ1-4; the match to TRBD1 covers 9 bases. The CDR3 loop spans 17 amino acids. CDR1 and CDR2 from the germline V gene are LGHNA and YNFKEQ. J lost 8 bases, V lost 3 bases, and 13 bases had no gene match. The CDR3 is CASSQNSPGQGGEKLFF. In DNA, the CDR3 is TGTGCCAGCAGCCAGAACTCGCCGGGACAGGGTGGCGAAAAACTGTTTTTT.

The chain uses TRBV5-6 and TRBJ1-2; tentative D call: TRBD1 (6 bases). The germline V and J ends were trimmed by 2 bases and 13 bases, with 24 bases remaining between them. This CDR3 is 15 amino acids long. Germline V CDR1 and CDR2: SGHDT, YYEEEE. The DNA for the CDR3 is TGTGCCAGCAGCTTCCGGGACAACCACTATGGCTACGCCACCTTC. This gives the protein CASSFRDNHYGYATF.

This clone was detected only once. The chain joins TRBV27 to TRBJ1-1; D might be TRBD1 (5 bases). Germline loops: CDR1 MNHEY, CDR2 SMNVEV (reference sequence). This CDR3 contains 13 residues. Trimming took 7 bases from V and 0 from J, leaving 9 bases between them. This chain's CDR3 is CASTRGMNTEAFF. DNA of the CDR3: TGTGCCAGCACAAGGGGTATGAACACTGAAGCTTTCTTT.